The 20 T cell receptor beta chains below were found in one sample sequenced in a study of OX40 agonist ivuxolimab in advanced cancers. Clones were sequenced by immunoSEQ multiplex PCR, and TCRdb holds only the in-frame ones, with some missing. The repertoire holds 55,000 to 75,000 clones, roughly 90% seen once, with about 1.3% in the top ten. Specimen: CD4+ or CD8+ T cells sorted from blood, collected in a trial of the OX40 agonist ivuxolimab. These receptors all come from an adult with an advanced solid tumor such as melanoma, head and neck, liver or kidney cancer.

The J gene is TRBJ1-5, the V gene TRBV28, with D unresolved. Germline CDR1 MDHEN, CDR2 SYDVKM. V was shortened by 5 bases and J by 7 bases, with 9 bases between the two germline ends. This CDR3 contains 12 residues. CDR3 sequence: CASSPPGQPQHF. DNA for the CDR3: TGTGCCAGCAGTCCCCCGGGGCAGCCCCAGCATTTT. Using reference TRBV28 and TRBJ1-5 for the parts outside the CDR3, the full variable domain is DVKVTQSSRYLVKRTGEKVFLECVQDMDHENMFWYRQDPGLGLRLIYFSYDVKMKEKGDIPEGYSVSREKKERFSLILESASTNQTSMYLCASSPPGQPQHFGDGTRLSIL.

The chain is built from TRBV28 and TRBJ2-4; TRBD1 or TRBD2 may be the D gene (6 bases each). Germline V CDR1 and CDR2: MDHEN, SYDVKM. Trimming removed 4 bases from V and 4 bases from J, with 14 bases in between. The CDR3 runs 15 residues. CDR3 coding DNA: TGTGCCAGCAGTTCCGAGGGGGGCCCAAAAAACATTCAGTACTTC. It translates to CASSSEGGPKNIQYF.

The chain combines TRBV19 with TRBJ2-7; 8 positions match TRBD2. Looked up from germline, CDR1 is LNHDA and CDR2 is SQIVND (reference sequence). Trimming removed 1 base from V and 5 bases from J; junction bases left unmatched: 1. The CDR3 spans 13 residues. The CDR3 DNA sequence: TGTGCCAGTAGTATAGGGGGACTAGACGAGCAGTACTTC. Translating it yields CASSIGGLDEQYF.

This rearrangement joins TRBV10-3 to TRBJ2-3; a possible D gene is TRBD1 (5 bases). Trimming removed 11 bases at V and 0 bases at J, with 9 bases between. This CDR3 region has 12 residues. The germline V gene has CDR1 ENHRY and CDR2 SYGVKD. The CDR3: CASRGSTDTQYF. CDR3 coding DNA: TGTGCCTCAAGGGGCAGCACAGATACGCAGTATTTT.

The rearrangement joins TRBV14 to TRBJ1-1; D gene ambiguous. Germline V gene sequence: CDR1 SGHDN, CDR2 FVKESK. CDR3 length: 15 residues. V dropped 1 base and J dropped 2 bases, with 11 bases sitting between them. The CDR3 is CASSQVAGINTEAFF. The CDR3 DNA sequence: TGTGCCAGCAGCCAAGTAGCTGGGATCAACACTGAAGCTTTCTTT.

The chain links TRBV6-6 to TRBJ1-2; 12 bases are shared with TRBD1. The CDR3 runs 15 residues. The V gene end was trimmed by 5 bases and the J gene end by 8 bases; junction bases not matched to a gene: 9. The germline gives CDR1 MNHNY, CDR2 SVGAGI (reference sequence). The CDR3 DNA follows: TGTGCCAGCAGTACCCGGGACAGGGGGCCGCGGGGCTACACCTTC. Amino acid sequence: CASSTRDRGPRGYTF.

This clone came up once. The chain uses TRBV5-1 and TRBJ1-3; no reliable D call. The V end lost 0 bases, the J end lost 2 bases, and 9 bases lay between the germline ends. CDR1 SGHRS and CDR2 YFSETQ come from the germline V gene. CDR3 length: 15 amino acids. The CDR3 spells CASSLAMGPGNTIYF. Here the CDR3 DNA reads TGCGCCAGCAGCTTGGCCATGGGTCCTGGAAACACCATATATTTT.

This chain connects TRBV7-3 to TRBJ2-5, with 7 bases fitting TRBD1. The trim removed 3 bases at V and 5 bases at J, leaving 6 bases unmatched. Germline V gives CDR1 SGHTA, CDR2 FQGTGA. This CDR3 has 14 residues. DNA for the CDR3: TGTGCCAGCAGCTTGGCAGGCAGGGGGGAGACCCAGTACTTC. Amino acids: CASSLAGRGETQYF.

V usage is TRBV4-1 and J usage is TRBJ2-7; D gene unclear. The CDR3 contains 15 residues. CDR1 MGHRA and CDR2 YSYEKL come from the germline V gene. Trimming took 0 bases from V and 2 from J, leaving 11 bases between them. The CDR3 is CASSQERSRAYEQYF. CDR3 nucleotide sequence: TGCGCCAGCAGCCAAGAACGGTCCCGGGCCTACGAGCAGTACTTC.

The V gene is TRBV11-2, the J gene TRBJ2-2, with a possible D match to TRBD2 (6 bases). V was shortened by 5 bases and J by 6 bases, with 16 bases between the two germline ends. Per the germline V gene, CDR1 is SGHAT and CDR2 is FQNNGV. The CDR3 contains 15 residues. In DNA, the CDR3 is TGTGCCAGCAGCCTTAACTCCGGGGGTCCCGGGGAGCTGTTTTTT. Encoded protein: CASSLNSGGPGELFF.

The V call is TRBV18, the J call TRBJ2-1, with TRBD2 identical over 8 bases. Germline CDR1 reads KGHSH; CDR2 reads LQKENI. CDR3 length: 14 amino acids. V was clipped by 8 bases and J by 6 bases; unmatched bases: 9. The CDR3 spells CASDGAGGLNEQFF. The CDR3 region has the DNA TGTGCCAGCGACGGGGCGGGAGGACTCAATGAGCAGTTCTTC. The full variable domain, its missing parts supplied by reference TRBV18 and TRBJ2-1, is NAGVMQNPRHLVRRRGQEARLRCSPMKGHSHVYWYRQLPEEGLKFMVYLQKENIIDESGMPKERFSAEFPKEGPSILRIQQVVRGDSAAYFCASDGAGGLNEQFFGPGTRLTVL.

This chain links TRBV7-8 with TRBJ2-3, with D tentatively TRBD1 (6 bases). The CDR3 is made up of 16 amino acids. CDR1 and CDR2 (germline): SGHVS, FQNEAQ. Trimming took 0 bases from V and 4 from J, leaving 14 bases between them. Here the CDR3 reads CASSLAPRGSADTQYF. CDR3 DNA: TGTGCCAGCAGCTTAGCCCCGAGGGGGAGCGCAGATACGCAGTATTTT. Filled out from reference TRBV7-8 and TRBJ2-3, the complete variable domain reads GAGVSQSPRYKVAKRGQDVALRCDPISGHVSLFWYQQALGQGPEFLTYFQNEAQLDKSGLPSDRFFAERPEGSVSTLKIQRTQQEDSAVYLCASSLAPRGSADTQYFGPGTRLTVL.

This clone has a handful of counts. At the DNA level, this CDR3 is encoded by other sequences in the same sample as well. The rearrangement uses TRBV6-5 and TRBJ2-7; TRBD1 matches at 9 bases. The CDR3 is 15 amino acids. V lost 0 bases and J lost 2; bases outside the gene matches: 2. Germline V gene lookup returns CDR1 MNHEY and CDR2 SVGAGI. As DNA, the CDR3 is TGTGCCAGCAGTTACTCGGGACAGGGTACCTACGAGCAGTACTTC. Protein: CASSYSGQGTYEQYF.

The rearrangement joins TRBV6-5 to TRBJ1-3; a possible D gene is TRBD1 (5 bases). The germline V gene encodes CDR1 MNHEY and CDR2 SVGAGI. Trimming took off 4 bases at V and 0 bases at J, with 13 bases between the two ends. This CDR3 has 16 residues. For the CDR3, the DNA is TGTGCCAGCAGTTCCGGGGACTTAGGCTCTGGAAACACCATATATTTT. This sequence encodes CASSSGDLGSGNTIYF.

This chain uses TRBV30 with TRBJ2-2, with a tentative D call TRBD1 (6 bases). This CDR3 comprises 18 residues. Germline V CDR1 and CDR2: GTSNPN, SVGIG (reference sequence). With 3 bases removed from V and 3 bases from J, the gap between germline ends came to 23 bases. The CDR3 is CAWSINRVWDADTGELFF. DNA for the CDR3: TGTGCCTGGAGCATCAACAGGGTATGGGACGCCGACACCGGGGAGCTGTTTTTT.

The chain is built from TRBV7-3 and TRBJ2-4; TRBD1 agrees at 8 bases. Germline trimming cut 4 bases from V and 5 bases from J; bases unmatched to any gene: 4. Germline values: CDR1 SGHTA, CDR2 FQGTGA. This CDR3 comprises 14 residues. The CDR3 region is CASSSGTGQNIQYF. The CDR3 nucleotides read TGTGCCAGCAGCTCGGGGACAGGTCAAAACATTCAGTACTTC.

In DNA, the CDR3 is TGTGCCAGCAGCTTAGCGCCGGGGGGCGAGCAGTACTTC. Translation gives CASSLAPGGEQYF. The rearrangement links TRBV7-8 to TRBJ2-7; 7 nucleotides line up with TRBD2. V lost 0 bases and J lost 6; bases outside the gene matches: 2. The CDR3 extends over 13 amino acids. Looked up from germline, CDR1 is SGHVS and CDR2 is FQNEAQ.

This chain links TRBV7-3 with TRBJ2-5; no firm D call. Trimming pared 4 bases from V and 5 bases from J, leaving 11 bases between. The CDR3 has 13 amino acids. Per the germline V gene, CDR1 is SGHTA and CDR2 is FQGTGA. The CDR3 region is CASSYGRRETQYF. Here the CDR3 DNA reads TGTGCCAGCAGCTACGGCCGCCGGGAGACCCAGTACTTC.

The rearrangement joins TRBV18 to TRBJ2-5; 7 nucleotides line up with TRBD1. The closer fit of TRBJ2-7 to the DNA end suggests the J call may be wrong. CDR3 size: 14 residues. Germline loops: CDR1 KGHSH, CDR2 LQKENI. The CDR3 sequence is CASSPGQTGYEQYF. CDR3 DNA: TGTGCCAGCTCACCGGGACAGACAGGCTACGAGCAGTACTTC.

V usage is TRBV5-1 and J usage is TRBJ1-4, with 7 bases matching TRBD1. This CDR3 is 16 amino acids long. The germline V gene encodes CDR1 SGHRS and CDR2 YFSETQ. V was clipped by 7 bases and J by 1 base; unmatched bases: 10. The CDR3 DNA sequence: TGCGCCAGCCGTGACCCTTACAGGGGAACTAATGAAAAACTGTTTTTT. Amino acid sequence: CASRDPYRGTNEKLFF.